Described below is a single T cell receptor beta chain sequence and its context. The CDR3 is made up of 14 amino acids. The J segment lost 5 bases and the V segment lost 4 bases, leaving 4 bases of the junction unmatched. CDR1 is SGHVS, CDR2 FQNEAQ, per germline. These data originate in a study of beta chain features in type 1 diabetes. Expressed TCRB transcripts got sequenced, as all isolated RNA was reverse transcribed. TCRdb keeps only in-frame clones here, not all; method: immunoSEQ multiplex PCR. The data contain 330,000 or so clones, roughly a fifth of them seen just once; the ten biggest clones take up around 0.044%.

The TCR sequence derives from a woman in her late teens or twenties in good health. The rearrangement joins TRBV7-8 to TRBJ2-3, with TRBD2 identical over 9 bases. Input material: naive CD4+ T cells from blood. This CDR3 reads CASSSRGGQDTQYF. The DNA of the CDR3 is TGTGCCAGCAGCTCGCGGGGGGGACAAGATACGCAGTATTTT.